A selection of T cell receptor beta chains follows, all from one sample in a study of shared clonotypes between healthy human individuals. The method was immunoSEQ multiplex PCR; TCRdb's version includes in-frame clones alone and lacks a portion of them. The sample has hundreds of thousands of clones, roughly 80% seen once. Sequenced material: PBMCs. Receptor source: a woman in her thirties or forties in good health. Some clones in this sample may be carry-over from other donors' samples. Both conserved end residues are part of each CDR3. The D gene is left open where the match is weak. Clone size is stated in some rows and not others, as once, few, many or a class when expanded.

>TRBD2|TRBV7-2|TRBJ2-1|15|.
TGTGCCAGCAGCTTAGCGCTGGGCGGGGGGAATGAGCAGTTCTTC
CASSLALGGGNEQFF
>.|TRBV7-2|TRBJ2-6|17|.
TGTGCCAGCAGCACAGGCCCCAGGGCCTCTGGGGCCAACGTCCTGACTTTC
CASSTGPRASGANVLTF
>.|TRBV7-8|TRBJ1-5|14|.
TGTGCCAGCAGCCAAGGGGTTCGCAATCAGCCCCAGCATTTT
CASSQGVRNQPQHF
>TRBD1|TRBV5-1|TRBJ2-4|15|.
TGCGCCAGCAGCGAAACAGGGGTGGCCAAAAACATTCAGTACTTC
CASSETGVAKNIQYF
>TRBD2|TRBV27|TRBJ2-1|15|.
TGTGCCAGCAAAATTGGGCTAGCGGGAGGTCTTGAGCAGTTCTTC
CASKIGLAGGLEQFF
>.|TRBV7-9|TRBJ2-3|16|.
TGTGCCAGCAGCTTAGGGGGACGGGAGAGGTCGGATACGCAGTATTTT
CASSLGGRERSDTQYF
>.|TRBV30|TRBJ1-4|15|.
TGTGCCTGGAGTGGACGGTGGGGGAGGGGTGAAAAACTGTTTTTT
CAWSGRWGRGEKLFF
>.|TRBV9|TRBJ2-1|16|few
TGTGCCAGCAGCGTAATCCAGTCAGTTCGGTACAATGAGCAGTTCTTC
CASSVIQSVRYNEQFF
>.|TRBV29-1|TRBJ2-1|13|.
TGCAGCGCCGAAGCCCGGGCCTACAATGAGCAGTTCTTC
CSAEARAYNEQFF
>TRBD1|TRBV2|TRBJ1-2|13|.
TGTGCCAGCAGGACAGGGGGCTTCTATGGCTACACCTTC
CASRTGGFYGYTF
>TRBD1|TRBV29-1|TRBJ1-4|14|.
TGCAGCGTTGATACGGGACAGGGTCAAGAAAAACTGTTTTTT
CSVDTGQGQEKLFF
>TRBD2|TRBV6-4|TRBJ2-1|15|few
TGTGCCAGCAGTGACTCCGAAGCGGGAGTAAATGAGCAGTTCTTC
CASSDSEAGVNEQFF
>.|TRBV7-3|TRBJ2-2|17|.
TGTGCCAGCAGCCCGGACGGTGGGGGAGCGGGCACCGGGGAGCTGTTTTTT
CASSPDGGGAGTGELFF
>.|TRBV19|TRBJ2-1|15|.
TGTGCCAGTAGTATGGACGCGGGATCCTACAATGAGCAGTTCTTC
CASSMDAGSYNEQFF
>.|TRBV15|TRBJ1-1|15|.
TGTGCCACCAGCAGAGATAATCAGGGGAACACTGAAGCTTTCTTT
CATSRDNQGNTEAFF
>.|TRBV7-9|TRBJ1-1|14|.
TGTGCCAGCAGCGTAGCCGGTGTGAACACTGAAGCTTTCTTT
CASSVAGVNTEAFF
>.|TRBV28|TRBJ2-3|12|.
TGTGCCAGCAGTTTCTGGGCAGATACGCAGTATTTT
CASSFWADTQYF
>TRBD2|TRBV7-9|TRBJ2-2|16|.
TGTGCCAGCAGATTTGGCGGGGGAGCGAACACCGGGGAGCTGTTTTTT
CASRFGGGANTGELFF
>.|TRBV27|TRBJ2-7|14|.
TGTGCCAGCAGCCCGGCCAGGGGAGCTTACGAGCAGTACTTC
CASSPARGAYEQYF
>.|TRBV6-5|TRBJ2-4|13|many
TGTGCCAGCAGTTACAGGGCCAAAAACATTCAGTACTTC
CASSYRAKNIQYF
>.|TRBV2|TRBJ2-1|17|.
TGTGCCAGCAGTGAACTACAGGGCCGTACTATTTACAATGAGCAGTTCTTC
CASSELQGRTIYNEQFF
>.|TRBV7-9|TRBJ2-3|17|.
TGTGCCAGCAGCTTAGGCATTGACTGGGAGTTCGAAGATACGCAGTATTTT
CASSLGIDWEFEDTQYF
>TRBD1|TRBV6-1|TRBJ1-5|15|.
TGTGCCAGCATTTCCGGGACAGATAGCAATCAGCCCCAGCATTTT
CASISGTDSNQPQHF
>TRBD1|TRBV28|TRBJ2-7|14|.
TGTGCCAGCAGTTTCCGGGACAGGGTGGGGGAGCAGTACTTC
CASSFRDRVGEQYF
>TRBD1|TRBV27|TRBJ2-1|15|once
TGTGCCAGCAGTCGGACGGGACAGGGACTTAATGAGCAGTTCTTC
CASSRTGQGLNEQFF
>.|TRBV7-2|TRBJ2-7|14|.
TGTGCCAGCAGCACATCGGGTTCTTTTTACGAGCAGTACTTC
CASSTSGSFYEQYF
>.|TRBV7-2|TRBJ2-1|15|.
TGTGCCAGCAGCTTAGTTCCTAGCAACAACAATGAGCAGTTCTTC
CASSLVPSNNNEQFF
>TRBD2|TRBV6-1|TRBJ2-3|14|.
TGTGCCAGCAATCCTAGCGGTCACACAGATACGCAGTATTTT
CASNPSGHTDTQYF